This TCR beta chain stems from a study of neoadjuvant nivolumab and ipilimumab in lung cancer (dated by TCRdb to about 2020). As for the study more broadly: Nivolumab was administered intravenously at 3 mg/kg on days 1, 15 and 29, and in the combination arm ipilimumab 1 mg/kg was added on day 1 only. The major pathologic response (MPR) rate in the intention-to-treat population in each study arm was designated as the primary trial endpoint. The trial treated some 44 patients with operable NSCLC: some 23 were randomized to nivolumab monotherapy and some 21 to nivolumab plus ipilimumab. TCR repertoires in pretherapy (baseline) peripheral blood were compared with TCR repertoires in tumors resected at surgery after neoadjuvant immune checkpoint blockade. Seven patients had matched pretherapy and resected tumor pairs analyzed, with four treated with nivolumab and three with nivolumab plus ipilimumab. Summary of the overall study and its limitations: From pretherapy to surgery, tumor T-cell richness and clonality went up in three of three dual-therapy tumors, versus only two of four nivolumab-treated tumors. A small number of samples was subjected to TCR sequencing. No significant correlation was found between TCR clonality and pathologic tumor regression, and only one major-pathologic-response sample was available for the clonality analysis. TCR richness and clonality were greater in resected tumors than in tumor-adjacent uninvolved lung, and increases were seen in more dual-therapy-treated tumors. Pretherapy blood TCR richness correlated positively with richness in tumors resected after neoadjuvant therapy (Spearman R ≈ 0.8).

The time point label of this sample denotes: pretherapy, before neoadjuvant immune checkpoint inhibitors. The samples were taken from NEOSTAR, a phase 2 randomized trial in operable NSCLC that tested neoadjuvant nivolumab or nivolumab plus ipilimumab, followed by surgery. Libraries were prepared through the immunoSEQ multiplex PCR assay. Turning to the authors' computational methods: Richness and clonality were used to summarize the repertoires, and clones that significantly expanded or contracted between pre- and post-therapy samples were identified. TCRdb holds this immuneACCESS table with in-frame rearrangements only. Some clones are missing; in checked studies, unresolved V genes explain under half, and the rest has no known cause. That table supplies the V and J calls and clone size; D and trimming were determined from the DNA. The sample includes roughly 49,000 clones, with about 89% observed a single time. The ten largest clones represent about 3.5% of the sample.

Worth noting for this clone: Its antigen is unknown. Qualities for individual bases were not recorded, and no much larger clone is one base off.

Specimen: blood, collected before neoadjuvant nivolumab, alone or with ipilimumab. This TCR derives from an adult with non-small cell lung cancer. Some clones in this sample may be carry-over from other donors' samples.

The CDR3: CASSLVSPGRGANVLTF. DNA sequence: TGCGCCAGCAGCTTGGTCAGCCCGGGCCGTGGGGCCAACGTCCTGACTTTC. The V gene is TRBV5-1 and the J gene is TRBJ2-6; the D gene identity is not certain. A distance of 13 bases separates the germline ends of V and J, which lose 0 bases and 3 bases respectively. The CDR3 measures 17 amino acids from cysteine to phenylalanine. CDR3 DNA only is kept here, 51 bases in frame from base 1. Based on the germline V gene, the CDR1 and CDR2 sequences are SGHRS and YFSETQ.